This T cell receptor (beta chain) was observed in a study of blood T cell repertoires in COVID-19. Study details: Specimens from acute and convalescent COVID-19 originated in the United States, Italy and Spain. PBMCs, B-cell-depleted T cells, or T cells provided the cDNA or gDNA that made up the material.

Per the authors' pipeline: From reference gene primer amplification, estimates of nucleated cell counts were derived. Sequencing used immunoSEQ multiplex PCR; TCRdb keeps in-frame clones, though not all of them. V, J and clone size are those of that table, while D and trimming were read from the DNA. The table lists over 150,000 clones, 83% of them singletons. Germline values: CDR1 SGHTA, CDR2 FQGNSA. Trimming took 3 bases from V and 5 from J, leaving 11 bases between them. This CDR3 has 14 residues. Seattle researchers signed up patients amid active infection and tracked them longitudinally. The V and J genes are TRBV7-2 and TRBJ1-3; D is uncertain. This TCR came from a woman between 65 and 79 years old with COVID-19, enrolled during active disease. Sequenced sample: peripheral blood. The chain's CDR3 is CASSFLGGRNTIYF. Here the CDR3 DNA reads TGTGCCAGCAGCTTTTTGGGTGGGCGAAACACCATATATTTT.